This section outlines one T cell receptor (beta chain) sequence together with its context. The antigen is undetermined. Profiled with immunoSEQ multiplex PCR; TCRdb holds only in-frame clones, not every one. The table lists fewer than 9,500 clones, roughly three quarters of them singletons. V lost 5 bases and J 2 bases, leaving 16 bases between the germline ends. This CDR3 contains 16 residues. CDR1 is SEHNR, CDR2 FQNEAQ, per germline (reference sequence). The sample comes from a study of STAT3 mutations in large granular lymphocyte leukemia. Looking at the study overall: Immunosuppressive therapy was given to more than half of T-LGLL patients.

Findings and caveats of the study: Every T-cell large granular lymphocyte leukemia patient had at least one immunodominant TCR beta clonotype.

The J gene is TRBJ1-5, the V gene TRBV7-9; perhaps TRBD1 as D (5 bases). Sequences were obtained from peripheral blood mononuclear cells. This TCR was recovered from a woman in her thirties or forties with T-cell large granular lymphocyte leukemia. Some clones in this sample may be carry-over from other donors' samples. DNA for the CDR3: TGTGCCAGCAGCCAGTTCGTGGGGGGAGGCAATCAGCCCCAGCATTTT. Translation gives CASSQFVGGGNQPQHF.